The T cell receptor (beta chain) under discussion was sequenced for a study of T-cell reconstitution after alpha-beta-depleted transplantation in children. Preparation of the TCRbeta library was carried out with unique molecular identifiers. MiXCR, run by TCRdb on the PCR reads, gives a single entry per CDR3 protein. This table holds about 610,000 distinct CDR3 sequences, 10% to 13% found once. Trimming cost V 0 bases and J 6 bases, with 13 bases left between them. In germline, CDR1 is SGHRS, CDR2 YFSETQ. The CDR3 contains 14 residues. Material: PBMCs from the stem cell graft donor, obtained from the stem cell graft. V and J are TRBV5-1 and TRBJ2-7; no clear D. The TCR sequence derives from a human donor who donated a stem cell graft to a child with acute myeloid leukemia. The DNA for the CDR3 is TGCGCCAGCAGCTTGGAATCGGGTGGGCGCGAGCAGTACTTC. Encoded protein: CASSLESGGREQYF.